What follows are 13 T cell receptor beta chains derived from one specimen sequenced in a study of graft-versus-host responses after intestinal transplantation. Sequencing used immunoSEQ multiplex PCR; TCRdb keeps in-frame clones, though not all of them. The sample records 13,000 to 15,000 clones, approximately 80% being singletons. Graft tissue was processed to release intraepithelial and lamina propria lymphocytes. The starting material was ileum tissue, obtained 27 days after intestinal transplant. The receptor source for this set is a human patient who received an intestinal transplant, so some T cells may come from the graft donor.

The chain carries TRBV5-1 and TRBJ1-2; the D gene is possibly TRBD1 (5 bases). This CDR3 contains 13 residues. From germline, CDR1 is SGHRS and CDR2 YFSETQ. The V gene lost 4 bases and the J gene lost 6 bases, with 13 bases spanning the gap. The CDR3 spells CASSQTVGDGYTF. The CDR3 nucleotides read TGCGCCAGCAGCCAAACGGTAGGGGATGGCTACACCTTC. The variable domain in full, completed from reference TRBV5-1 and TRBJ1-2, reads KAGVTQTPRYLIKTRGQQVTLSCSPISGHRSVSWYQQTPGQGLQFLFEYFSETQRNKGNFPGRFSGRQFSNSRSEMNVSTLELGDSALYLCASSQTVGDGYTFGSGTRLTVV.

The rearrangement links TRBV21-1 to TRBJ2-7; the table calls TRBD1, which could not be checked here. TRBV21-1 is listed as a pseudogene. The CDR3 spans 16 residues. CDR3 DNA: TGTGCCAGCACCACCCGCAGGGGCAGGGGGACCTACGAGCAGTACGTC. As protein: CASTTRRGRGTYEQYV.

This sequence joins TRBV18 and TRBJ2-1; 7 bases match TRBD2. This CDR3 is 14 amino acids long. After removal of 3 bases from V and 3 bases from J, the junction contained 2 bases not matched to a gene. The germline CDR1 and CDR2 sequences are KGHSH and LQKENI. The CDR3: CASSPGGGYNEQFF. CDR3 bases: TGTGCCAGCTCACCGGGCGGGGGCTACAATGAGCAGTTCTTC.

The sample holds a few counts of this clone. The gene calls are TRBV7-6 and TRBJ2-3; D may be TRBD1 (6 bases). Trimming removed 5 bases from V and 1 base from J, with 16 bases in between. Per germline, CDR1 SGHVS and CDR2 FNYEAQ. This CDR3 is built from 16 residues. The CDR3 spells CASSPGHHRGTDTQYF. The CDR3 DNA reads as TGTGCCAGCAGCCCGGGACACCACAGGGGCACAGATACGCAGTATTTT.

This chain joins TRBV6-5 and TRBJ1-2; D possibly corresponds to TRBD1 (5 bases). Looked up from germline, CDR1 is MNHEY and CDR2 is SVGAGI. The ends were cut back, 2 bases at V and 5 bases at J, with 6 bases in the middle. The CDR3 contains 12 residues. The CDR3 loop is CASSYAGYGYTF. The CDR3, as DNA: TGTGCCAGCAGTTACGCAGGGTATGGCTACACCTTC.

This chain uses TRBV18 with TRBJ1-1; D is possibly TRBD1 (6 bases). CDR3 length equals 14 residues. Germline V lookup: CDR1 KGHSH, CDR2 LQKENI. The V end lost 1 base, the J end lost 5 bases, and 11 bases lay between the germline ends. The CDR3 is CASSPLAGETEAFF. In DNA, the CDR3 is TGTGCCAGCTCACCACTTGCAGGGGAGACTGAAGCTTTCTTT.

This rearrangement joins TRBV19 to TRBJ1-6; D call uncertain. The CDR3 loop spans 14 amino acids. V was cut by 8 bases and J by 1 base, with 9 bases left in between. Germline V gene sequence: CDR1 LNHDA, CDR2 SQIVND (reference sequence). The DNA of the CDR3 is TGTGCCAGTTCATCCGGGTCCTATAATTCACCCCTCCACTTT. Its protein is CASSSGSYNSPLHF.

This clone was seen a handful of times. J is TRBJ1-2 and V is TRBV25-1, with 8 bases fitting TRBD1. CDR1 is MGHDK, CDR2 SYGVNS, per germline. This CDR3 has 11 amino acids. V was clipped by 8 bases and J by 13 bases; unmatched bases: 9. The CDR3 region is CASDGQGFTTF. CDR3 nucleotide sequence: TGTGCCAGCGACGGACAGGGCTTTACCACCTTC.

The V and J genes are TRBV10-3 and TRBJ2-7; tentatively, D is TRBD1 or TRBD2 (5 bases each). The CDR3 is 13 residues long. The germline V and J ends were trimmed by 0 bases and 6 bases, with 9 bases remaining between them. Looked up from germline, CDR1 is ENHRY and CDR2 is SYGVKD. CDR3 residues: CAISESSGGEQYV. The CDR3 DNA sequence: TGTGCCATCAGTGAGTCGAGTGGGGGCGAGCAGTACGTC.

This chain joins TRBV30 and TRBJ2-7; possible D gene TRBD2, 7 bases. In germline, CDR1 is GTSNPN, CDR2 SVGIG (reference sequence). V was trimmed by 2 bases and J by 6 bases, leaving 11 bases between them. This CDR3 contains 12 residues. DNA for the CDR3: TGTGCCTGGAGTACGGGGGGCGGCGAGCAGTACGTC. Protein: CAWSTGGGEQYV.

The gene calls are TRBV9 and TRBJ2-7; 9 bases are shared with TRBD2. The junction had 4 bases not matched to a gene; V was cut back by 1 base and J by 5 bases. Germline values: CDR1 SGDLS, CDR2 YYNGEE. The CDR3 length is 14 residues. This CDR3 is CASSVRAGGHEQYF. In nucleotides, the CDR3 is TGTGCCAGCAGCGTAAGAGCGGGGGGCCACGAGCAGTACTTC.

This rearrangement joins TRBV2 to TRBJ1-2, with D possibly TRBD1 on 6 matching bases. The germline gives CDR1 SNHLY, CDR2 FYNNEI. Trimming pared 6 bases from V and 0 bases from J, leaving 8 bases between. The CDR3 contains 13 residues. The CDR3 loop is CASSEGANYGYTF. DNA of the CDR3: TGTGCCAGCAGCGAGGGGGCTAACTATGGCTACACCTTC.

This chain joins TRBV19 and TRBJ2-3, with 8 bases lining up with TRBD2. CDR3 length equals 14 residues. The V and J ends lost 5 bases and 6 bases, in that order; junction bases with no gene match: 7. Per germline, CDR1 LNHDA and CDR2 SQIVND (reference sequence). The CDR3 nucleotides read TGTGCCAGTAGTGTCCGGGGGGGCGGGGATACGCAGTATTTT. As protein: CASSVRGGGDTQYF.